This T cell receptor (beta chain) was sequenced during a study of blood T cell repertoires in COVID-19 (dated by TCRdb to the early 2020s). A note on the overall study: Samples from collaborators originated in the United States, Italy and Spain and spanned both the acute and convalescent phases of COVID-19. The prospective study material was composed of cDNA or gDNA derived from T cells, B-cell-depleted T cells, or PBMCs. Samples were obtained from the ongoing ImmuneRACE study (first 160 participants) and from roughly 1,300 subjects provided by 6 global collaborators. Deeply sampled blood TCRbeta repertoires from subjects exposed to, actively infected with, or recovered from COVID-19 were included in the dataset. Sample metadata almost always included a de-identified subject ID, COVID-19 status, age in years and sex. Where HLA class I and class II types were available, the types were taken from metadata supplied by the sample provider, not from assay-based typing. The repertoires were released in a freely available public database meant as a resource for research on the immune response to SARS-CoV-2.

As to this clone: This receptor's antigen is unknown. No qualities accompany the bases; no much larger clone lies one base away.

General findings and caveats noted by the study authors: The amount of clinical and demographic metadata varied by source and participant and was provided uncurated.

TCRbeta CDR3 regions were amplified from genomic DNA using the immunoSEQ Assay, a bias-controlled multiplex PCR. Per the authors' processing: Within the assay, amplification of reference gene primers was used to estimate how many nucleated cells each sample contained. To quantify the absolute abundance of each unique TCRbeta CDR3 rearrangement, sequence reads were collapsed and filtered. For each sample, productive Simpson clonality was calculated as the square root of Simpson's diversity index across productive rearrangements. The table comes from immuneACCESS by way of TCRdb, which keeps in-frame sequences with V and J called. Part of the clones is missing from these tables; in studies checked, under half for an unresolved V gene and the rest for unknown reasons. The DNA gave D and trimming, while V, J and clone size come from that table. The sample yields approximately 82,000 clones; 82% were counted once. Less than 9% of the sample comes from the top ten.

Collaborating institutions collected whole blood in K2EDTA tubes following their own protocols. Collaborator samples were shipped for TCRbeta analysis as frozen whole blood, isolated PBMCs, or DNA extracted from either sample type. Sample: peripheral blood. The sequence was obtained from a man aged 50 to 59 with active or convalescent COVID-19.

The nucleotide sequence is TGCGCCAGCAGCGAGGACAAATATAATTCACCCCTCCACTTT. Translated, this gives CASSEDKYNSPLHF. The rearranged segments are TRBV5-1 and TRBJ1-6; tentative D gene TRBD1, with 5 bases matching. V and J lose 4 bases and 4 bases, and a span of 9 bases separates them. According to the germline V gene, CDR1 reads SGHRS and CDR2 reads YFSETQ. CDR3 length: 14 amino acids, cysteine to phenylalanine. Only CDR3 DNA remains: 42 bases, in frame from the first base.